One T cell receptor beta chain is described in this entry. Its ends do not fully match the called genes, so a read error is possible. Per germline, CDR1 SSHAT and CDR2 FNYEAQ (reference sequence). The length of the CDR3 is 14 residues. This specimen belongs to a study of blood T cell repertoires in COVID-19. Study-wide background: Donors in the United States, Italy and Spain gave samples during acute or convalescent COVID-19.

Under the authors' procedure: Estimation of nucleated cell counts was performed using reference gene primer amplification. This table comes from immunoSEQ multiplex PCR, and its TCRdb copy is limited to in-frame clones, with some not included. Clone size and the V and J calls come from that table; the DNA yielded D and trimming. The table has some 230,000 clones, more than 80% seen once. V and J are TRBV7-7 and TRBJ2-1, with a possible D match to TRBD2 (5 bases). The sample consisted of PBMCs or T cells enriched from blood (not recorded which). This receptor was obtained from a woman aged 18-29 years in a cohort exposed to, infected with or recovered from COVID-19 (not recorded which). The CDR3 here is CASSPSGVGDEQFF. CDR3 nucleotides: TGTGCTAGCAGCCCGTCTGGGGTGGGAGATGAGCAGTTCTTC. The whole variable domain, filled in from reference TRBV7-7 and TRBJ2-1, reads GAGVSQSPRYKVTKRGQDVTLRCDPISSHATLYWYQQALGQGPEFLTYFNYEAQPDKSGLPSDRFSAERPEGSISTLTIQRTEQRDSAMYRCASSPSGVGDEQFFGPGTRLTVL.